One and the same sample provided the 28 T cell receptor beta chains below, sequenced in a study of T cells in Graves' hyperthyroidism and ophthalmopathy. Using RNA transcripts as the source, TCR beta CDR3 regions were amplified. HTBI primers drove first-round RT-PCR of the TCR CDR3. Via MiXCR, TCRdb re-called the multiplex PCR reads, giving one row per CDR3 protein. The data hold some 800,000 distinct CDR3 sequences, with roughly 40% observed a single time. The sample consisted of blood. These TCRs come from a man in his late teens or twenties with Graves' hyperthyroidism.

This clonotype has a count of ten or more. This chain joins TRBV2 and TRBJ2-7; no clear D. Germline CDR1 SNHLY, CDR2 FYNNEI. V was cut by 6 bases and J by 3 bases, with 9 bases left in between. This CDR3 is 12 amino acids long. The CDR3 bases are TGTGCCAGCAGGGCGACCCTCTACGAGCAGTACTTC. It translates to CASRATLYEQYF.

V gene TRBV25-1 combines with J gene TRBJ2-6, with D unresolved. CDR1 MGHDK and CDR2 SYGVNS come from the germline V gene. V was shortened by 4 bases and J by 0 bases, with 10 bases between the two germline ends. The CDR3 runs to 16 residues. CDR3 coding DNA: TGTGCCAGCAGTGCAGGATATCACTCTGGGGCCAACGTCCTGACTTTC. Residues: CASSAGYHSGANVLTF.

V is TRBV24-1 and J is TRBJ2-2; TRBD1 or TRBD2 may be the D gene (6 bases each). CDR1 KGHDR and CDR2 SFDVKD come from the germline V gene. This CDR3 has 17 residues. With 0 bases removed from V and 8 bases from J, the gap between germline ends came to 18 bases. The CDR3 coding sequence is TGTGCCACCAGTGATTTGCGGGCTAACAGGGACTCGGGGGAGCTGTTTTTT. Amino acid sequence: CATSDLRANRDSGELFF.

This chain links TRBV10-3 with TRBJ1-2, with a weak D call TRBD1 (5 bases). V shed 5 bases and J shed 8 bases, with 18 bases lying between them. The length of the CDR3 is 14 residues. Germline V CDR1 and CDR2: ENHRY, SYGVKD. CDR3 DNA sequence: TGTGCCATCAGTCGGGGGGAGGACACGTTCGGCTACACCTTC. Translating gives CAISRGEDTFGYTF.

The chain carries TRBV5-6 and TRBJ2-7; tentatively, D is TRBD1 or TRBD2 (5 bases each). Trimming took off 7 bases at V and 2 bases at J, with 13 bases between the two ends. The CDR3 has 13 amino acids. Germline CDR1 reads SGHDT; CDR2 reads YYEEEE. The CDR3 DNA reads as TGTGCCAGCGTAGGGGACGGTACCTACGAGCAGTACTTC. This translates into CASVGDGTYEQYF. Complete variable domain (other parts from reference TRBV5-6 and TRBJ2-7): DAGVTQSPTHLIKTRGQQVTLRCSPKSGHDTVSWYQQALGQGPQFIFQYYEEEERQRGNFPDRFSGHQFPNYSSELNVNALLLGDSALYLCASVGDGTYEQYFGPGTRLTVT.

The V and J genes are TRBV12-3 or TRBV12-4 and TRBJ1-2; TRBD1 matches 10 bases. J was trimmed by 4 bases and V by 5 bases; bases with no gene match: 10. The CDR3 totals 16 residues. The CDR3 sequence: CASSDGQGVFGYGYTF. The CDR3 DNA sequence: TGTGCCAGCAGTGATGGACAGGGGGTTTTCGGCTATGGCTACACCTTC.

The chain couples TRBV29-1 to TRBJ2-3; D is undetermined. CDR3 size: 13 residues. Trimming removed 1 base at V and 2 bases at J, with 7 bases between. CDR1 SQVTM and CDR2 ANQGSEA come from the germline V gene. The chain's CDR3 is CSVEGQATDTQYF. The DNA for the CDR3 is TGCAGCGTTGAAGGGCAGGCCACAGATACGCAGTATTTT.

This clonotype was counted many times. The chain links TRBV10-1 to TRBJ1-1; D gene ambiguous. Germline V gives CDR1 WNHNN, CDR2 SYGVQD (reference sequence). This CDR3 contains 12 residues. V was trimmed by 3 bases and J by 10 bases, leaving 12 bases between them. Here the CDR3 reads CASSDFRGPAFF. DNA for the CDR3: TGCGCCAGCAGTGATTTTAGAGGGCCAGCTTTCTTT.

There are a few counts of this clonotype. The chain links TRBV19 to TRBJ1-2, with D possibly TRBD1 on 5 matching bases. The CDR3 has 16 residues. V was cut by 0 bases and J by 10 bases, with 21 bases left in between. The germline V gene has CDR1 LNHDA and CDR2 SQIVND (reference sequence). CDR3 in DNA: TGTGCCAGTAGTATAGATTTGGTTCGGGACGAACTTGACTACACCTTC. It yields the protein CASSIDLVRDELDYTF.

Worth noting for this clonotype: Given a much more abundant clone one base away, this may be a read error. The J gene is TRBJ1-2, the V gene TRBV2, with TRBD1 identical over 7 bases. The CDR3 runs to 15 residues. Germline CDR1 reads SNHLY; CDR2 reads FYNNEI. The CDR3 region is CASSEFRDRVNGYAF. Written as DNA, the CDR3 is TGTGCCAGCAGTGAGTTTCGTGACAGGGTGAATGGCTACGCCTTC. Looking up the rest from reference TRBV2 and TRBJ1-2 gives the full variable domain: EPEVTQTPSHQVTQMGQEVILRCVPISNHLYFYWYRQILGQKVEFLVSFYNNEISEKSEIFDDQFSVERPDGSNFTLKIRSTKLEDSAMYFCASSEFRDRVNGYAFGSGTRLTVV.

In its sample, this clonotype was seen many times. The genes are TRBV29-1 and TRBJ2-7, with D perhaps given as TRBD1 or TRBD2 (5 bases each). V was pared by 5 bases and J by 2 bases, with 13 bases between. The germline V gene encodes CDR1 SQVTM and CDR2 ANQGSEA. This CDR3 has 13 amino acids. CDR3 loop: CSVRGRLTYEQYF. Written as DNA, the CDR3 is TGCAGCGTTCGGGGCAGGCTGACCTACGAGCAGTACTTC.

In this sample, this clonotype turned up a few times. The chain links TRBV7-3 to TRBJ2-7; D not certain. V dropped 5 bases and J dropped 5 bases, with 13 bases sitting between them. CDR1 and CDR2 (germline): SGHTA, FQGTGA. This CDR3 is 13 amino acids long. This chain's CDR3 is CASSNVGFDEQYF. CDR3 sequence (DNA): TGTGCCAGCAGCAACGTCGGTTTCGACGAGCAGTACTTC.

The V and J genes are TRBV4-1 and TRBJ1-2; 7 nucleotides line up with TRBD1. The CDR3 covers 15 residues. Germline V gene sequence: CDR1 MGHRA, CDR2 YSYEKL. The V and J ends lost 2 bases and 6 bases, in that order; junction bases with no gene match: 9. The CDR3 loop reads CASSQTYRGSDGYTF. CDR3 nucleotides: TGCGCCAGCAGCCAAACCTACAGGGGAAGCGATGGCTACACCTTC.

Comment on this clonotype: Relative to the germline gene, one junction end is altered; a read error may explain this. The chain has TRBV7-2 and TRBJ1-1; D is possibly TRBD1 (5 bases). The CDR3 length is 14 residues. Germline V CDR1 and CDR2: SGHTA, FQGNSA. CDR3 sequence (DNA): TGCGCCAGCAGCCACCATCAGGGGAACACTGAAGCTTTCTTT. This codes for CASSHHQGNTEAFF.

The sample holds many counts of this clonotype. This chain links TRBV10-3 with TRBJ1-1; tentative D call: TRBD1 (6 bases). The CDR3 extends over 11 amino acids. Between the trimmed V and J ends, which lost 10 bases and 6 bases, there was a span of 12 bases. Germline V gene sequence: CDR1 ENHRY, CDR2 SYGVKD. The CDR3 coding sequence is TGTGCCACAATAAGGGGGGCTGAAGCTTTCTTT. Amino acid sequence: CATIRGAEAFF.

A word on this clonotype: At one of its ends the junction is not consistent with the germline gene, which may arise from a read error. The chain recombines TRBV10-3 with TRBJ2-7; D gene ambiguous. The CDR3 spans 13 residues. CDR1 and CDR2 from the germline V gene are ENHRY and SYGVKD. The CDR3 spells CASSWRLSYEQYF. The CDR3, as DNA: TGTGCCAGCAGTTGGAGACTCTCCTACGAGCAGTACTTC.

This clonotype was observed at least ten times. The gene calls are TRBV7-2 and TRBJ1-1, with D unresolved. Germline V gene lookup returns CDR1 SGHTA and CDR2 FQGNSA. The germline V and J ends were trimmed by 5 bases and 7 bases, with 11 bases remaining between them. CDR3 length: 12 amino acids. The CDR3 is CASSPSPDEAFF. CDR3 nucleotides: TGTGCCAGCAGCCCGAGCCCGGATGAAGCTTTCTTT.

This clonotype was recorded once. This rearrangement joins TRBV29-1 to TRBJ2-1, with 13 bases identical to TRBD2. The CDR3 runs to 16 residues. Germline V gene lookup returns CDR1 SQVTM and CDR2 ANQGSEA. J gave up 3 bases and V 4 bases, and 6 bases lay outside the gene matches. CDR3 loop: CSVGGLAGLDYNEQFF. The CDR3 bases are TGCAGCGTTGGGGGACTAGCGGGGCTAGACTACAATGAGCAGTTCTTC.

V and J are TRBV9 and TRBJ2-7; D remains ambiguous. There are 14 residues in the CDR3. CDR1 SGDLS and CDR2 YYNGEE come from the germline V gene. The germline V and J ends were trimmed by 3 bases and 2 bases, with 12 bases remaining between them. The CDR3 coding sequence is TGTGCCAGCAGCGCCCGCCTGTATCCCTACGAGCAGTACTTC. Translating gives CASSARLYPYEQYF.

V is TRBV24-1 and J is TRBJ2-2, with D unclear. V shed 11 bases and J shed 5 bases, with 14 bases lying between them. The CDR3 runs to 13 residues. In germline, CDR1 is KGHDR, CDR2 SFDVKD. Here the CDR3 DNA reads TGTGCCAGCAGCGTCCAGAAAACCGGGGAGCTGTTTTTT. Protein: CASSVQKTGELFF.

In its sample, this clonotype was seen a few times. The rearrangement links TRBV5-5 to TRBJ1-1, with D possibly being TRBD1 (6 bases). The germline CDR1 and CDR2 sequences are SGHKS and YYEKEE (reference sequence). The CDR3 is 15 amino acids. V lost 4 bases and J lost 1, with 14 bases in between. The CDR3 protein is CASSPRGAGNTEAFF. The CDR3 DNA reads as TGTGCCAGCAGCCCTCGGGGGGCGGGGAACACTGAAGCTTTCTTT.

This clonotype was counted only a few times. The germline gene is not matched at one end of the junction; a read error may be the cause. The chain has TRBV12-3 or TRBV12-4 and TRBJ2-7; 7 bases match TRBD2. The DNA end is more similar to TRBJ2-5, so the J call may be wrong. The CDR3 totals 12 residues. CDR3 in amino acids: CASSLAERTQYF. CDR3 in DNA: TGTGCCAGCAGTCTAGCGGAGAGGACCCAGTACTTC.

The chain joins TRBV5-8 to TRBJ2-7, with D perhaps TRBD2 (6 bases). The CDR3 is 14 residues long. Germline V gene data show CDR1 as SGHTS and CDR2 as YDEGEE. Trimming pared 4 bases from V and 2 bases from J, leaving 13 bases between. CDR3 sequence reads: CASSPGGEAYEQYF. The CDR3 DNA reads TGTGCCAGCAGCCCTGGCGGGGAGGCCTACGAGCAGTACTTC.

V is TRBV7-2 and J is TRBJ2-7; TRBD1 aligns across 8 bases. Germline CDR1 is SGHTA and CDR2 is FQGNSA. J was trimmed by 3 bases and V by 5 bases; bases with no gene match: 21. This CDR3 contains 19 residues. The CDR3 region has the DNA TGTGCCAGCAGCCTACCCAGGGGGCCGTCGGAGATCTTGCACTACGAGCAGTACTTC. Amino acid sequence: CASSLPRGPSEILHYEQYF.

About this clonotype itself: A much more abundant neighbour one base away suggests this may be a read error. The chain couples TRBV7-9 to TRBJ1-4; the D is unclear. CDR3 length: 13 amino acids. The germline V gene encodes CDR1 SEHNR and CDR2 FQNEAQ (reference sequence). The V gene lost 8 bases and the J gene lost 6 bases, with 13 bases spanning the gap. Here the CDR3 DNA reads TGTGCCAGCTCACCGACACTTTATGAAAAACTGTTTTTT. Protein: CASSPTLYEKLFF. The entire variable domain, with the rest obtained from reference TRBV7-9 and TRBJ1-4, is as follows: DTGVSQNPRHKITKRGQNVTFRCDPISEHNRLYWYRQTLGQGPEFLTYFQNEAQLEKSRLLSDRFSAERPKGSFSTLEIQRTEQGDSAMYLCASSPTLYEKLFFGSGTQLSVL.

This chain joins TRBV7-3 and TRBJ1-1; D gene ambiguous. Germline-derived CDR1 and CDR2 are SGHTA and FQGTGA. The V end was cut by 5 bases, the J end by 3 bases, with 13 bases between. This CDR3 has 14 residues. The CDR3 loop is CASSPGISDTEAFF. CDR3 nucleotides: TGTGCCAGCAGCCCGGGTATTAGCGACACTGAAGCTTTCTTT.

The CDR3 region is CASSLGEAYGAEQYF. CDR3 coding DNA: TGTGCCAGCAGCTTAGGCGAGGCATACGGGGCCGAGCAGTACTTC. V usage is TRBV13 and J usage is TRBJ2-7; tentatively, D is TRBD1 or TRBD2 (5 bases each). Germline CDR1 reads PRHDT; CDR2 reads FYEKMQ (reference sequence). The V end lost 0 bases, the J end lost 6 bases, and 15 bases lay between the germline ends. The CDR3 has 15 amino acids.

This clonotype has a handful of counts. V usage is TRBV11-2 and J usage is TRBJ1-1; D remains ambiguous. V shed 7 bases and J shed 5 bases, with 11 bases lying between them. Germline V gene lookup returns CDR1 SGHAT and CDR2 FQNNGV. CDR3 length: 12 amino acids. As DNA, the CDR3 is TGTGCCAGCACCGATCTCAGTACTGAAGCTTTCTTT. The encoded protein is CASTDLSTEAFF.